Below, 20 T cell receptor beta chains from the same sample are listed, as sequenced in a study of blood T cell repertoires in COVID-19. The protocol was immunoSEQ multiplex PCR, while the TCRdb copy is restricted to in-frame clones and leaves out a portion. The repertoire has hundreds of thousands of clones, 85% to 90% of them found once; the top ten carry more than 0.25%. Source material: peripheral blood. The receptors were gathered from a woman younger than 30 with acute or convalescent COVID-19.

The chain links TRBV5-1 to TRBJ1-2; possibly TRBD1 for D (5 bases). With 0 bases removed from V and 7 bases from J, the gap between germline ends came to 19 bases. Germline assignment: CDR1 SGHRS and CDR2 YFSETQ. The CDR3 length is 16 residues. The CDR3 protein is CASSLGSSREFGGYTF. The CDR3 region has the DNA TGCGCCAGCAGCTTGGGAAGTTCCAGGGAATTTGGTGGCTACACCTTC.

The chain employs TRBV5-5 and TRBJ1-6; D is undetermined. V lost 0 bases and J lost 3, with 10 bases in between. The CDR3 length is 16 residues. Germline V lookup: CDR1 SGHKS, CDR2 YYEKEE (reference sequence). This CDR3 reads CASSLDVSRYNSPLHF. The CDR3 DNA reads TGTGCCAGCAGCTTGGACGTTAGCCGCTATAATTCACCCCTCCACTTT.

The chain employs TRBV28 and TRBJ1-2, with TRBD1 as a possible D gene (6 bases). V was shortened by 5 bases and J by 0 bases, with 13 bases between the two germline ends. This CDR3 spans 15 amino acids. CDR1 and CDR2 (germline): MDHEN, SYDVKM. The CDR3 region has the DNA TGTGCCAGCAGTCAAACAGGGTGGGCTAACTATGGCTACACCTTC. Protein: CASSQTGWANYGYTF.

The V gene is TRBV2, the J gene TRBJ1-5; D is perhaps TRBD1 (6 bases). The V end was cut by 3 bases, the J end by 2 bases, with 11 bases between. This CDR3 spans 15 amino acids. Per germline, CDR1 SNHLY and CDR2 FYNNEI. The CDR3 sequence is CASSEVGAGNQPQHF. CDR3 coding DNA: TGTGCCAGCAGTGAGGTGGGGGCTGGCAATCAGCCCCAGCATTTT.

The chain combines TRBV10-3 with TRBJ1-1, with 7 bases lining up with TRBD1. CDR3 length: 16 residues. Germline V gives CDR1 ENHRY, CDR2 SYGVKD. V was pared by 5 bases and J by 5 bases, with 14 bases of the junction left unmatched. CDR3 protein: CAISTRDGQQGTEAFF. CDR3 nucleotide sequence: TGTGCCATCAGTACCCGGGACGGACAACAGGGGACTGAAGCTTTCTTT.

The CDR3 sequence is CASSPDRGQTPLHF. The CDR3 nucleotides are TGTGCCAGCTCACCCGACAGGGGGCAGACACCCCTCCACTTT. This chain uses TRBV18 with TRBJ1-6; TRBD1 matches 10 bases. CDR1 is KGHSH and CDR2 is LQKENI in the germline V gene. The CDR3 spans 14 residues. Unmatched junction bases numbered 4, after V lost 3 bases and J lost 11 bases.

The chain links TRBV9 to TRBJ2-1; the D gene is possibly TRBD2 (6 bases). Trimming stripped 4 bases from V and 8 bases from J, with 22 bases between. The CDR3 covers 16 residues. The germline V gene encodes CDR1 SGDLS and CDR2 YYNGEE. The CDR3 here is CASSPRVGGASDEQFF. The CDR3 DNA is TGTGCCAGCAGCCCCCGGGTGGGCGGGGCCTCGGATGAGCAGTTCTTC.

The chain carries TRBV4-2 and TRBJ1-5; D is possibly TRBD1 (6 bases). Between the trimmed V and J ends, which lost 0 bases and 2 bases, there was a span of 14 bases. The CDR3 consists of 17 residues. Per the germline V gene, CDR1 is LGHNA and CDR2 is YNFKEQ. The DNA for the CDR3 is TGTGCCAGCAGCCAAGATGGGGGGGGCTTCGGCAATCAGCCCCAGCATTTT. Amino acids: CASSQDGGGFGNQPQHF.

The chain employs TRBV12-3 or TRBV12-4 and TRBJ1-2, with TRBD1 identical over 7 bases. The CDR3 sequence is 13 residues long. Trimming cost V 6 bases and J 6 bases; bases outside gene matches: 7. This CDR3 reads CASRTGQTDGYTF. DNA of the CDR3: TGTGCCAGCAGGACGGGACAGACGGATGGCTACACCTTC.

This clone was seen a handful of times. The CDR3 DNA is TGTGCCTCGCAGCGAATCCTCAATCAGCCCCAGCATTTT. This sequence encodes CASQRILNQPQHF. V usage is TRBV24-1 and J usage is TRBJ1-5; D unresolved. Germline V gene data show CDR1 as KGHDR and CDR2 as SFDVKD. The CDR3 spans 13 residues. V lost 12 bases, J lost 3 bases, and 14 bases lay in between.

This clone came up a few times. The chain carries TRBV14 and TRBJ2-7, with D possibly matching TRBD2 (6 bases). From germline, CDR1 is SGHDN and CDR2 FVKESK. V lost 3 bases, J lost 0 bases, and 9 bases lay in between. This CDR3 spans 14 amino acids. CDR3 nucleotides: TGTGCCAGCAGCCAGGGGAGGAGCTCCTACGAGCAGTACTTC. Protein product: CASSQGRSSYEQYF.

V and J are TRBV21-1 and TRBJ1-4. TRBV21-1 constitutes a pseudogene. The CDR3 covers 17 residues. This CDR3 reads CASIPYRRGLGWEKLFF. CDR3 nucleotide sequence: TGTGCCAGCATCCCATATAGGCGGGGGTTAGGTTGGGAAAAACTGTTTTTT.

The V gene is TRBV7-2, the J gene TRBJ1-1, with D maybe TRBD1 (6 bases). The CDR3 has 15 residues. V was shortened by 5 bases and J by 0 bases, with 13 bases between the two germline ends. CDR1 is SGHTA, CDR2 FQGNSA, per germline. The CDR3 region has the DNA TGTGCCAGCAGCATCAAGACAGGAATGAACACTGAAGCTTTCTTT. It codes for CASSIKTGMNTEAFF.

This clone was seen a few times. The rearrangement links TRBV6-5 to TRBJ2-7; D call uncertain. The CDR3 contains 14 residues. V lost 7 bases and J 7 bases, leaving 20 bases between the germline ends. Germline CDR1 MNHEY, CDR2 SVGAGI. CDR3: CASTPGSSRREQYF. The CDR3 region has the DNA TGTGCCAGCACCCCGGGTTCGTCCCGACGGGAGCAGTACTTC.

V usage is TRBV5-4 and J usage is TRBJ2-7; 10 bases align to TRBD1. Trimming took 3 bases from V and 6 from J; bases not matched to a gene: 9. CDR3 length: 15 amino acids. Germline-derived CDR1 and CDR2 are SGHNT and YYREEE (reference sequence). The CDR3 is CASSSYLRDRGEQYF. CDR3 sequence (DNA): TGTGCCAGCAGCTCCTATCTCCGGGACAGGGGCGAGCAGTACTTC.

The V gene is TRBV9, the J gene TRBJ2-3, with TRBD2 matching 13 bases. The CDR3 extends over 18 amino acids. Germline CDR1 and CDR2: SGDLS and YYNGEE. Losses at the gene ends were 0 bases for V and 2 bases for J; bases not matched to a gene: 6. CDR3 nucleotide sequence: TGTGCCAGCAGCGTAGAGGGGACTAGCGGGGTGAACACAGATACGCAGTATTTT. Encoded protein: CASSVEGTSGVNTDTQYF.

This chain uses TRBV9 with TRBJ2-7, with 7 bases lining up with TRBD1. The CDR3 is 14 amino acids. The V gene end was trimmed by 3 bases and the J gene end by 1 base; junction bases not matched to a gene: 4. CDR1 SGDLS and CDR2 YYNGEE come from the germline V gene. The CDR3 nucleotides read TGTGCCAGCAGCGAAGGACAGGCTTCCTACGAGCAGTACTTC. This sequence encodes CASSEGQASYEQYF.

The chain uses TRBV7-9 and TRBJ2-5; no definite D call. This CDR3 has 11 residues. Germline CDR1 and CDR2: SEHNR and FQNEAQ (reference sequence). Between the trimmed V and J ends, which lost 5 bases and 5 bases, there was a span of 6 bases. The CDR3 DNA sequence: TGTGCCAGCAGCCCCATGGAGACCCAGTACTTC. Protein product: CASSPMETQYF.

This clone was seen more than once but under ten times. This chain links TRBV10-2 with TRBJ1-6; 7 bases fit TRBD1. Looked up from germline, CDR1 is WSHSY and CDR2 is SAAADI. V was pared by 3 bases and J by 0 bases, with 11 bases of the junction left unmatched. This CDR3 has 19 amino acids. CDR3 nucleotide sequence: TGCGCCAGCAGTGATGGCGGGACAGTCCTAAGCTCCTATAATTCACCCCTCCACTTT. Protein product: CASSDGGTVLSSYNSPLHF.

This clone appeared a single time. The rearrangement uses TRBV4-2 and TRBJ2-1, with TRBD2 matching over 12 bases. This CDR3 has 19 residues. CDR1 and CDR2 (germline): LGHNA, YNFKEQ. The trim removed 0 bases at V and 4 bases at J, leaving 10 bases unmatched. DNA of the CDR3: TGTGCCAGCAGCCAAGATTTACCTAGCGGGGGGGTGATTTACAATGAGCAGTTCTTC. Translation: CASSQDLPSGGVIYNEQFF.